This TCR beta chain derives from a study of blood T cell repertoires in COVID-19. Study at large: The United States, Italy and Spain were the sources of the acute and convalescent COVID-19 samples. PBMCs, B-cell-depleted T cells, or T cells were the source of the cDNA or gDNA that made up the material.

Per the original methods: Quantification of nucleated cells was approximated via reference gene primer amplification. The table came from immunoSEQ multiplex PCR; TCRdb's copy has only in-frame clones and leaves some out. That table furnishes V, J and clone size, whereas the DNA furnished D and trimming. The table includes some 60,000 clones, around 90% detected once. The sequence derives from a human donor in a cohort sampled during active COVID-19. The sample consisted of peripheral blood.

Here the CDR3 DNA reads TGTGCCAGTACCTTCCTCGGGTCACCCCTCCACTTT. Its protein is CASTFLGSPLHF. The chain has TRBV19 and TRBJ1-6; D is unresolved. This CDR3 has 12 residues. Germline-derived CDR1 and CDR2 are LNHDA and SQIVND (reference sequence). Trimming took off 7 bases at V and 10 bases at J, with 11 bases between the two ends.